What follows are 29 T cell receptor beta chains derived from one specimen sequenced in a study of T cells in Graves' hyperthyroidism and ophthalmopathy. The source material, RNA transcripts, was used to amplify TCR beta CDR3 regions. Carried out on the TCR CDR3, a first-round RT-PCR used the HTBI primer set. TCRdb passed the multiplex PCR reads through MiXCR, listing each CDR3 protein once. The sample has under 450,000 distinct CDR3 sequences, approximately 17% seen once; the top ten hold approximately 35%. The sample comprised blood. The receptors come from a woman in her thirties with Graves' hyperthyroidism that later progressed to Graves' ophthalmopathy.

The chain combines TRBV2 with TRBJ1-3, with 7 bases aligning to TRBD1. The CDR3 length is 14 residues. Germline V gives CDR1 SNHLY, CDR2 FYNNEI. The trim removed 7 bases at V and 0 bases at J, leaving 3 bases unmatched. The CDR3 reads CASTGTDSGNTIYF. CDR3 bases: TGTGCCAGCACCGGGACAGACTCTGGAAACACCATATATTTT.

This clonotype was observed a few times. A much larger clone differs by one base, so this may be a read error. The chain uses TRBV9 and TRBJ2-5; no definite D call. Trimming removed 4 bases from V and 1 base from J, with 20 bases in between. The CDR3 sequence is 17 residues long. Germline lookup yields CDR1 SGDLS and CDR2 YYNGEE. CDR3 in DNA: TGTGCCAGCAGCATGCGTTATCGGCGCCTTGGCCAAGAGACCCAGTACTTC. It is translated as CASSMRYRRLGQETQYF.

This clonotype occurred a few times. V and J are TRBV5-1 and TRBJ2-3; 16 bases agree with TRBD2. The CDR3 has 17 residues. With 5 bases clipped from V and 1 base from J, the junction kept 4 bases outside the gene matches. Germline V gene data show CDR1 as SGHRS and CDR2 as YFSETQ. The CDR3 here is CASRRGTSGRGTDTQYF. CDR3 DNA sequence: TGCGCCAGCAGACGCGGGACTAGCGGGAGGGGCACAGATACGCAGTATTTT.

The chain uses TRBV4-2 and TRBJ2-3, with TRBD2 as a possible D gene (6 bases). The CDR3 runs 15 residues. Germline values: CDR1 LGHNA, CDR2 YNFKEQ. V gave up 4 bases and J gave up 2 bases, with 13 bases separating them. The CDR3 DNA reads TGTGCCAGCAGCCTGCGGCGGGGAGACACAGATACGCAGTATTTT. Its protein is CASSLRRGDTDTQYF.

The genes are TRBV7-9 and TRBJ2-2; tentative D call: TRBD1 (5 bases). Germline V gives CDR1 SEHNR, CDR2 FQNEAQ (reference sequence). The ends were cut back, 1 base at V and 13 bases at J, with 10 bases in the middle. The CDR3 sequence is 12 residues long. The CDR3 loop reads CASSLVSTGLFF. DNA for the CDR3: TGTGCCAGCAGCTTAGTCTCCACAGGGCTGTTTTTT. Full variable domain (missing parts from reference TRBV7-9 and TRBJ2-2): DTGVSQNPRHKITKRGQNVTFRCDPISEHNRLYWYRQTLGQGPEFLTYFQNEAQLEKSRLLSDRFSAERPKGSFSTLEIQRTEQGDSAMYLCASSLVSTGLFFGEGSRLTVL.

J is TRBJ2-1 and V is TRBV7-9; TRBD2 matches at 9 bases. The CDR3 spans 14 residues. J was trimmed by 9 bases and V by 1 base; bases with no gene match: 4. Germline lookup yields CDR1 SEHNR and CDR2 FQNEAQ (reference sequence). This chain's CDR3 is CASSLVLRGGEQFF. The CDR3 DNA reads as TGTGCCAGCAGCTTAGTCCTGCGGGGGGGTGAGCAGTTCTTC.

V and J are TRBV6-1 and TRBJ2-1, with D perhaps matching TRBD2 (5 bases). The CDR3 consists of 13 residues. Looked up from germline, CDR1 is MNHNS and CDR2 is SASEGT. The V gene lost 6 bases and the J gene lost 5 bases, with 11 bases spanning the gap. CDR3 in amino acids: CASSLGDNNEQFF. The CDR3 DNA follows: TGTGCCAGCAGCTTGGGAGACAACAATGAGCAGTTCTTC.

The genes are TRBV27 and TRBJ2-7; D is possibly TRBD1 or TRBD2 (5 bases each). V was clipped by 6 bases and J by 1 base, with 16 bases between them. Germline assignment: CDR1 MNHEY and CDR2 SMNVEV (reference sequence). CDR3 size: 15 residues. This chain's CDR3 is CASSPGTASSYEQYF. In DNA form, the CDR3 reads TGTGCCAGCAGCCCCGGGACGGCCTCTTCCTACGAGCAGTACTTC.

This clonotype came up many times. The chain's CDR3 is CASSSRGQAEAFF. Written as DNA, the CDR3 is TGTGCCAGCAGCTCAAGAGGACAAGCTGAAGCTTTCTTT. V is TRBV7-9 and J is TRBJ1-1, with D maybe TRBD1 (5 bases). V lost 4 bases to trimming and J lost 6 bases, with 12 bases between them. Germline V gene data show CDR1 as SEHNR and CDR2 as FQNEAQ (reference sequence). The CDR3 consists of 13 residues.

The rearrangement links TRBV6-1 to TRBJ2-1; 7 bases line up with TRBD2. Germline V gene sequence: CDR1 MNHNS, CDR2 SASEGT. There are 14 residues in the CDR3. V shed 3 bases and J 7 bases; nucleotides not matched to a gene: 6. Here the CDR3 DNA reads TGTGCCAGCAGTGACTGGACTAGTAATAATGAGCAGTTCTTC. Its translation: CASSDWTSNNEQFF.

This clonotype was detected ten times or more. The rearrangement links TRBV16 to TRBJ2-7, with D unclear. Germline CDR1 is KGHSY and CDR2 is FQNENV. This CDR3 comprises 12 residues. Trimming removed 2 bases from V and 4 bases from J, with 6 bases in between. CDR3 sequence: CASSQNSYEQYF. In DNA, the CDR3 is TGTGCCAGCAGCCAAAATTCATACGAGCAGTACTTC.

There are many counts of this clonotype. The rearrangement joins TRBV6-1 to TRBJ1-2; D call uncertain. This CDR3 contains 17 residues. The germline V gene encodes CDR1 MNHNS and CDR2 SASEGT. With 0 bases removed from V and 4 bases from J, the gap between germline ends came to 18 bases. CDR3: CASSEALFGSLPYGYTF. CDR3 nucleotides: TGTGCCAGCAGTGAAGCCCTATTTGGCAGCCTACCCTATGGCTACACCTTC.

This rearrangement joins TRBV18 to TRBJ1-3, with no clear D. Germline V CDR1 and CDR2: KGHSH, LQKENI. The CDR3 totals 17 residues. V lost 1 base and J lost 0, with 13 bases in between. The CDR3 spells CASSPRYRAYSGNTIYF. The CDR3 bases are TGTGCCAGCTCACCACGGTATCGGGCTTACTCTGGAAACACCATATATTTT. Based on the CDR3 plus reference TRBV18 and TRBJ1-3, the full variable domain is NAGVMQNPRHLVRRRGQEARLRCSPMKGHSHVYWYRQLPEEGLKFMVYLQKENIIDESGMPKERFSAEFPKEGPSILRIQQVVRGDSAAYFCASSPRYRAYSGNTIYFGEGSWLTVV.

This clonotype was seen many times. The genes are TRBV10-3 and TRBJ1-1; no clear D gene. V lost 1 base, J lost 2 bases, and 11 bases lay in between. The CDR3 contains 15 residues. CDR1 is ENHRY, CDR2 SYGVKD, per germline. CDR3 DNA: TGTGCCATCAGTGAGTTCGGCACAGTAAACACTGAAGCTTTCTTT. As protein: CAISEFGTVNTEAFF.

Ten or more counts support this clonotype. The V gene is TRBV12-3 or TRBV12-4, the J gene TRBJ1-1; D not resolved. This CDR3 has 16 residues. The V end lost 5 bases, the J end lost 5 bases, and 21 bases lay between the germline ends. The CDR3 coding sequence is TGTGCCAGCAGTGCCCTGAAACTCGGCGGTCGGACTGAAGCTTTCTTT. This gives the protein CASSALKLGGRTEAFF.

In this sample, this clonotype turned up many times. The chain is built from TRBV28 and TRBJ2-1; possibly TRBD2 for D (5 bases). The CDR3 is 16 amino acids. Trimming left V 8 bases short and J 4 bases short, with 21 bases between. Germline loops: CDR1 MDHEN, CDR2 SYDVKM. The CDR3 DNA sequence: TGTGCCAGCGGCCCCACCGGGATTACACCTTACAATGAGCAGTTCTTC. Its protein product is CASGPTGITPYNEQFF.

This clonotype has ten or more counts. The rearrangement links TRBV28 to TRBJ1-2, with D possibly being TRBD1 (6 bases). CDR1 and CDR2 from the germline V gene are MDHEN and SYDVKM. Trimming stripped 7 bases from V and 7 bases from J, with 16 bases between. CDR3 size: 13 residues. The CDR3 spells CASIPTGLGGYTF. The DNA for the CDR3 is TGTGCCAGCATTCCGACAGGACTGGGTGGCTACACCTTC.

This clonotype was counted at least ten times. J is TRBJ2-7 and V is TRBV9; 9 bases match TRBD1. After removal of 0 bases from V and 3 bases from J, the junction contained 4 bases not matched to a gene. There are 15 residues in the CDR3. Germline V gene lookup returns CDR1 SGDLS and CDR2 YYNGEE. The CDR3 DNA reads TGTGCCAGCAGCGTAGGGGGACAGGGACTCTACGAGCAGTACTTC. This translates into CASSVGGQGLYEQYF. The full variable domain, with the rest looked up from reference TRBV9 and TRBJ2-7, is DSGVTQTPKHLITATGQRVTLRCSPRSGDLSVYWYQQSLDQGLQFLIQYYNGEERAKGNILERFSAQQFPDLHSELNLSSLELGDSALYFCASSVGGQGLYEQYFGPGTRLTVT.

This clonotype showed up many times. The chain joins TRBV20-1 to TRBJ2-3, with D perhaps matching TRBD1 or TRBD2 (5 bases each). Per germline, CDR1 DFQATT and CDR2 SNEGSKA (reference sequence). The CDR3 loop spans 18 amino acids. V shed 3 bases and J shed 0 bases, with 22 bases lying between them. CDR3 sequence reads: CSARAWQGAAASTDTQYF. CDR3 bases: TGCAGTGCTAGGGCCTGGCAAGGGGCAGCGGCTAGCACAGATACGCAGTATTTT.

This clonotype was observed at least ten times. The rearrangement joins TRBV2 to TRBJ2-7; D remains unclear. Trimming took off 3 bases at V and 3 bases at J, with 12 bases between the two ends. The CDR3 length is 14 residues. Germline assignment: CDR1 SNHLY and CDR2 FYNNEI. CDR3 amino acids: CASSDPGTNYEQYF. The CDR3 DNA reads as TGTGCCAGCAGTGATCCTGGAACGAACTACGAGCAGTACTTC.

Regarding this clonotype: Germline is not matched at one junction end, which may reflect a read error. The chain uses TRBV9 and TRBJ2-1; no firm D call. CDR1 is SGDLS, CDR2 YYNGEE, per germline. The CDR3 consists of 16 residues. CDR3 bases: TGTGCCAGCAGCGGACTCGACGACTCTTACTACGATGAGCAGTTCTTC. This gives the protein CASSGLDDSYYDEQFF.

J is TRBJ2-2 and V is TRBV4-1; D possibly matches TRBD1 or TRBD2 (7 bases each). The CDR3 totals 15 residues. With 2 bases removed from V and 4 bases from J, the gap between germline ends came to 11 bases. The germline CDR1 and CDR2 sequences are MGHRA and YSYEKL. In DNA, the CDR3 is TGCGCCAGCAGCCAACAGGGGGGGGGCACCGGGGAGCTGTTTTTT. Translation gives CASSQQGGGTGELFF.

The chain recombines TRBV20-1 with TRBJ2-1, with D possibly matching TRBD2 (5 bases). The germline CDR1 and CDR2 sequences are DFQATT and SNEGSKA (reference sequence). V was trimmed by 0 bases and J by 5 bases, leaving 8 bases between them. CDR3 length: 13 residues. CDR3 loop: CSAREGSDNEQFF. DNA of the CDR3: TGCAGTGCTAGAGAAGGTAGCGACAATGAGCAGTTCTTC.

This clonotype was counted between two and nine times. The V and J genes are TRBV5-1 and TRBJ2-7, with TRBD1 matching 7 bases. Germline V gives CDR1 SGHRS, CDR2 YFSETQ. Trimming removed 5 bases from V and 6 bases from J; junction bases left unmatched: 8. This CDR3 spans 13 amino acids. DNA of the CDR3: TGCGCCAGCAGGCAGGACAGGCTCTCCGAGCAGTACTTC. Translation: CASRQDRLSEQYF.

This clonotype has ten or more counts. The V and J genes are TRBV7-9 and TRBJ2-3, with 7 bases identical to TRBD2. The CDR3 is 14 amino acids. Germline assignment: CDR1 SEHNR and CDR2 FQNEAQ (reference sequence). J lost 7 bases, V lost 5 bases, and 9 bases had no gene match. This chain's CDR3 is CASSHLAARYTQYF. DNA for the CDR3: TGTGCCAGCAGCCATCTAGCGGCCCGTTATACGCAGTATTTT.

This clonotype was seen ten or more times. The genes are TRBV12-3 or TRBV12-4 and TRBJ1-6; TRBD1 is a possible D gene (5 bases). The CDR3 consists of 14 residues. V lost 6 bases, J lost 7 bases, and 13 bases lay in between. In nucleotides, the CDR3 is TGTGCCAGCAGACCACAGGAGCCGAATTCACCCCTCCACTTT. It specifies CASRPQEPNSPLHF.

This chain uses TRBV11-2 with TRBJ1-2; TRBD1 might be the D (5 bases). This CDR3 has 15 residues. CDR1 and CDR2 (germline): SGHAT, FQNNGV. V gave up 3 bases and J gave up 6 bases, with 17 bases separating them. As DNA, the CDR3 is TGTGCCAGCAGCTTTGAATGGGGGGGTAGCGATGGCTACACCTTC. Protein sequence: CASSFEWGGSDGYTF.

The table lists this clonotype with a few counts. This rearrangement joins TRBV6-2 or TRBV6-3 to TRBJ2-7; D gene ambiguous. The V and J ends lost 6 bases and 3 bases respectively, with 12 bases between them. The germline gives CDR1 MNHEY, CDR2 SVGEGT. This CDR3 region has 13 residues. This chain's CDR3 is CASRDGVYYEQYF. The CDR3 DNA reads TGTGCCAGCAGAGATGGAGTCTACTACGAGCAGTACTTC.

The sample holds many counts of this clonotype. V gene TRBV5-8 combines with J gene TRBJ1-2; TRBD1 might be the D (6 bases). This CDR3 comprises 14 residues. The germline V gene has CDR1 SGHTS and CDR2 YDEGEE. Trimming stripped 7 bases from V and 1 base from J, with 14 bases between. The CDR3: CASSETGLNYGYTF. In DNA form, the CDR3 reads TGTGCCAGCTCCGAGACAGGACTTAACTATGGCTACACCTTC.